The 21 T cell receptor beta chains below were found in one sample sequenced in a study of blood T cell repertoires in COVID-19. Method: immunoSEQ multiplex PCR; TCRdb's copy keeps in-frame clones and lacks some. This table has a few hundred thousand clones, around 84% appearing once. The specimen was peripheral blood. The receptors shown here come from an older woman who had recovered from COVID-19.

CDR3 region: CAREKGQNTEAFF. For the CDR3, the DNA is TGTGCCAGAGAGAAGGGACAGAACACTGAAGCTTTCTTT. The V and J genes are TRBV2 and TRBJ1-1; a weak D match, TRBD1 (6 bases). With 9 bases removed from V and 1 base from J, the gap between germline ends came to 12 bases. The CDR3 has 13 residues. Germline assignment: CDR1 SNHLY and CDR2 FYNNEI.

This chain uses TRBV2 with TRBJ1-6, with TRBD1 matching over 7 bases. Germline V CDR1 and CDR2: SNHLY, FYNNEI. The CDR3 consists of 14 residues. J was trimmed by 7 bases and V by 6 bases; bases with no gene match: 6. The CDR3 loop is CASREGAQNSPLHF. CDR3 in DNA: TGTGCCAGCAGGGAGGGGGCGCAGAATTCACCCCTCCACTTT.

The J gene is TRBJ2-1, the V gene TRBV7-9, with TRBD1 as a possible D gene (6 bases). The length of the CDR3 is 13 residues. Germline values: CDR1 SEHNR, CDR2 FQNEAQ (reference sequence). The V and J ends lost 4 bases and 5 bases respectively, with 9 bases between them. CDR3 amino acids: CASSWDTDNEQFF. CDR3 DNA sequence: TGTGCCAGCAGCTGGGACACCGACAATGAGCAGTTCTTC.

This chain links TRBV3-1 (or the pseudogene TRBV3-2) with TRBJ2-1; 8 bases are shared with TRBD2. Trimming cost V 4 bases and J 2 bases; bases outside gene matches: 7. Looked up from germline, CDR1 is LGHDT and CDR2 is YNNKEL (reference sequence). The length of the CDR3 is 16 residues. The DNA of the CDR3 is TGTGCCAGCAGCCTTCCCCGGGGGGGAGCCTACAATGAGCAGTTCTTC. This gives the protein CASSLPRGGAYNEQFF.

This chain uses TRBV11-2 with TRBJ2-5, with TRBD2 matching 9 bases. There are 15 residues in the CDR3. The germline CDR1 and CDR2 sequences are SGHAT and FQNNGV. V dropped 5 bases and J dropped 5; count of bases not matched to a gene: 9. This CDR3 reads CASSTMGLAGETQYF. The CDR3 bases are TGTGCCAGCAGCACCATGGGACTAGCAGGCGAGACCCAGTACTTC.

This sequence joins TRBV2 and TRBJ2-2, with TRBD2 matching 10 bases. CDR3 length: 15 residues. V lost 3 bases, J lost 7 bases, and 5 bases stayed unmatched. CDR1 is SNHLY, CDR2 FYNNEI, per germline. The CDR3 here is CASSEEREGYGELFF. For the CDR3, the DNA is TGTGCCAGCAGTGAGGAGCGGGAGGGGTACGGGGAGCTGTTTTTT. The full variable domain, its missing parts supplied by reference TRBV2 and TRBJ2-2, is EPEVTQTPSHQVTQMGQEVILRCVPISNHLYFYWYRQILGQKVEFLVSFYNNEISEKSEIFDDQFSVERPDGSNFTLKIRSTKLEDSAMYFCASSEEREGYGELFFGEGSRLTVL.

CDR3 bases: TGTGCCAGCAGCTTTCAGGCAGGGGTGACTGAAGCTTTCTTT. Encoded protein: CASSFQAGVTEAFF. The genes are TRBV5-4 and TRBJ1-1, with a possible D match to TRBD1 (6 bases). Trimming stripped 2 bases from V and 5 bases from J, with 13 bases between. Germline loops: CDR1 SGHNT, CDR2 YYREEE (reference sequence). This CDR3 contains 14 residues. Using reference TRBV5-4 and TRBJ1-1 for the parts outside the CDR3, the full variable domain is ETGVTQSPTHLIKTRGQQVTLRCSSQSGHNTVSWYQQALGQGPQFIFQYYREEENGRGNFPPRFSGLQFPNYSSELNVNALELDDSALYLCASSFQAGVTEAFFGQGTRLTVV.

The chain is built from TRBV28 and TRBJ1-6, with TRBD1 as a possible D gene (5 bases). Per the germline V gene, CDR1 is MDHEN and CDR2 is SYDVKM. The CDR3 length is 14 residues. Trimming cost V 7 bases and J 4 bases, with 11 bases left between them. CDR3 sequence (DNA): TGTGCCAGCACTATGGGGCCTTATAATTCACCCCTCCACTTT. As protein: CASTMGPYNSPLHF.

Only a few counts were recorded for this clone. The chain joins TRBV7-2 to TRBJ1-6; D is ambiguous. Looked up from germline, CDR1 is SGHTA and CDR2 is FQGNSA. This CDR3 is built from 18 residues. V was cut by 1 base and J by 0 bases, with 13 bases left in between. CDR3 amino acids: CASSLVGGTSSYNSPLHF. CDR3 sequence (DNA): TGTGCCAGCAGCTTAGTTGGAGGAACTAGCTCCTATAATTCACCCCTCCACTTT.

The chain uses TRBV30 and TRBJ2-7; D possibly corresponds to TRBD1 (5 bases). The CDR3 is 10 amino acids. V dropped 6 bases and J dropped 6 bases, with 9 bases sitting between them. Germline V CDR1 and CDR2: GTSNPN, SVGIG (reference sequence). The CDR3 DNA is TGTGCCTGCCAGGGTCCCGAGCAGTACTTC. It encodes CACQGPEQYF.

The gene calls are TRBV30 and TRBJ2-7; D remains ambiguous. V lost 0 bases and J lost 5, with 5 bases in between. The CDR3 loop spans 11 amino acids. CDR1 and CDR2 (germline): GTSNPN, SVGIG (reference sequence). CDR3 in DNA: TGTGCCTGGAGTGTACTTGACGAGCAGTACTTC. Amino acid sequence: CAWSVLDEQYF.

This clone was detected once. The rearrangement uses TRBV10-2 and TRBJ1-1; a possible D gene is TRBD1 (6 bases). Germline V gene lookup returns CDR1 WSHSY and CDR2 SAAADI. The CDR3 runs to 14 residues. The V and J ends lost 6 bases and 1 base respectively, with 12 bases between them. CDR3 bases: TGCGCCAGCAGGCTGACAGGACGGAACACTGAAGCTTTCTTT. Its protein product is CASRLTGRNTEAFF.

V and J are TRBV5-1 and TRBJ2-7, with D possibly being TRBD1 (6 bases). CDR1 is SGHRS, CDR2 YFSETQ, per germline. The CDR3 runs to 15 residues. V was trimmed by 7 bases and J by 2 bases, leaving 19 bases between them. In nucleotides, the CDR3 is TGCGCCAGCCACCATGGGGCAGGGGTCACCTACGAGCAGTACTTC. Its translation: CASHHGAGVTYEQYF.

In its sample, this clone was seen once. The chain uses TRBV19 and TRBJ2-2; 8 positions match TRBD1. J was trimmed by 3 bases and V by 7 bases; bases with no gene match: 7. Germline CDR1 is LNHDA and CDR2 is SQIVND (reference sequence). The CDR3 sequence is 15 residues long. CDR3 DNA sequence: TGTGCCAGTAAACGGACAGGGCCCGACACCGGGGAGCTGTTTTTT. Its protein product is CASKRTGPDTGELFF. The full variable domain, its missing parts supplied by reference TRBV19 and TRBJ2-2, is DGGITQSPKYLFRKEGQNVTLSCEQNLNHDAMYWYRQDPGQGLRLIYYSQIVNDFQKGDIAEGYSVSREKKESFPLTVTSAQKNPTAFYLCASKRTGPDTGELFFGEGSRLTVL.

V gene TRBV7-2 combines with J gene TRBJ2-3, with 9 bases that match TRBD2. The CDR3 is 15 residues long. CDR1 is SGHTA and CDR2 is FQGNSA in the germline V gene. Trimming took 4 bases from V and 3 from J; bases not matched to a gene: 5. The CDR3 DNA sequence: TGTGCCAGCAGCTGGTATAGCGGGGGTACAGATACGCAGTATTTT. Translating it yields CASSWYSGGTDTQYF.

This rearrangement joins TRBV2 to TRBJ2-7; D is possibly TRBD2 (5 bases). The CDR3 length is 14 residues. The V gene's germline CDR1 is SNHLY and CDR2 FYNNEI. Deletions cut 3 bases from V and 2 bases from J, with 11 bases between. CDR3 in amino acids: CASSEEAAAYEQYF. In nucleotides, the CDR3 is TGTGCCAGCAGTGAGGAGGCAGCCGCCTACGAGCAGTACTTC.

This rearrangement joins TRBV10-2 to TRBJ2-1; D gene ambiguous. The germline V and J ends were trimmed by 2 bases and 7 bases, with 9 bases remaining between them. The CDR3 sequence is 13 residues long. Germline CDR1 and CDR2: WSHSY and SAAADI. The CDR3: CASSEPGPNEQFF. Here the CDR3 DNA reads TGCGCCAGCAGTGAGCCGGGTCCGAATGAGCAGTTCTTC.

This clone occurred a few times. The chain is built from TRBV6-5 and TRBJ1-2; D is uncertain. The CDR3 runs to 15 residues. The V end was cut by 2 bases, the J end by 4 bases, with 14 bases between. Germline CDR1 MNHEY, CDR2 SVGAGI. The CDR3 protein is CASSYPPPRFYGYTF. CDR3 coding DNA: TGTGCCAGCAGTTACCCGCCTCCCAGATTCTATGGCTACACCTTC.

The chain is built from TRBV10-3 and TRBJ1-2; 7 positions match TRBD1. In germline, CDR1 is ENHRY, CDR2 SYGVKD. CDR3 length equals 14 residues. V lost 6 bases to trimming and J lost 1 base; unmatched junction nucleotides: 5. DNA of the CDR3: TGTGCCATCAGGGGCCAGGGGGATAACTATGGCTACACCTTC. The encoded protein is CAIRGQGDNYGYTF.

The chain uses TRBV4-3 and TRBJ2-2; D unresolved. This CDR3 has 14 amino acids. V lost 0 bases, J lost 6 bases, and 8 bases lay in between. Germline V gene lookup returns CDR1 LGHNA and CDR2 YSLEER. The CDR3 nucleotides are TGCGCCAGCAGCCAAGATTGGAGTGCCGGGGAGCTGTTTTTT. Translated: CASSQDWSAGELFF.

The chain is built from TRBV3-1 (or the pseudogene TRBV3-2) and TRBJ2-3; TRBD2 might be the D (6 bases). The CDR3 totals 16 residues. Deletions cut 4 bases from V and 2 bases from J, with 16 bases between. In germline, CDR1 is LGHDT, CDR2 YNNKEL (reference sequence). CDR3 coding DNA: TGTGCCAGCAGCCCTTCCTGGGCGGGGCACACAGATACGCAGTATTTT. This gives the protein CASSPSWAGHTDTQYF.